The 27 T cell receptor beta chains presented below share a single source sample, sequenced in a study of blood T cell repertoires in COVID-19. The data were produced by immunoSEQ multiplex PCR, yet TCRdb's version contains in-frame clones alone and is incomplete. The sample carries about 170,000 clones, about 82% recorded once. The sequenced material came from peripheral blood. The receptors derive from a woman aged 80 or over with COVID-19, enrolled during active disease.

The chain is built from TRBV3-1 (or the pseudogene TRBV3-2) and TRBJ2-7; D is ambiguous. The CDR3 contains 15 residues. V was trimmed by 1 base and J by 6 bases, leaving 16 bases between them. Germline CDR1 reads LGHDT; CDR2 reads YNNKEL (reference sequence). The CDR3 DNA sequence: TGTGCCAGCAGCCAAGGTGCGGTCAGAGTCGGCGAGCAGTACTTC. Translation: CASSQGAVRVGEQYF.

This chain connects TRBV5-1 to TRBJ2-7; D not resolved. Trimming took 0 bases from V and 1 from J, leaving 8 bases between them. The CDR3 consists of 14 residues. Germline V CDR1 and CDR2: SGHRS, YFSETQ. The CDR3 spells CASSLAVSSYEQYF. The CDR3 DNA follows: TGCGCCAGCAGCTTGGCAGTCAGTTCCTACGAGCAGTACTTC.

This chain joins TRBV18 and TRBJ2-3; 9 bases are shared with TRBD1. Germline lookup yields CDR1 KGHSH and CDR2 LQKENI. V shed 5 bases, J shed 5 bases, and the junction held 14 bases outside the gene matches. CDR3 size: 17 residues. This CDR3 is CASSYPGQGILGDTQYF. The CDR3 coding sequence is TGTGCCAGCTCATATCCGGGACAGGGAATTTTAGGAGATACGCAGTATTTT. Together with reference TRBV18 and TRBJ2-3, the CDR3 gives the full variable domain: NAGVMQNPRHLVRRRGQEARLRCSPMKGHSHVYWYRQLPEEGLKFMVYLQKENIIDESGMPKERFSAEFPKEGPSILRIQQVVRGDSAAYFCASSYPGQGILGDTQYFGPGTRLTVL.

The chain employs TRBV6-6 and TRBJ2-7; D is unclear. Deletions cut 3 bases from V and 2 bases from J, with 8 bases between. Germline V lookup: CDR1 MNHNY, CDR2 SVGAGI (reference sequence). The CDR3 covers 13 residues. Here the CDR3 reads CASSYTRAYEQYF. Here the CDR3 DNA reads TGTGCCAGCAGTTATACACGGGCCTACGAGCAGTACTTC.

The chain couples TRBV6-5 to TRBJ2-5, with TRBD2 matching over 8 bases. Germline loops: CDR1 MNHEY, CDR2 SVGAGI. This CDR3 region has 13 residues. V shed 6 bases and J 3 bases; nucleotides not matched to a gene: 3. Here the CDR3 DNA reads TGTGCCAGCAGGTATAGCGGGGAAGAGACCCAGTACTTC. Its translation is CASRYSGEETQYF.

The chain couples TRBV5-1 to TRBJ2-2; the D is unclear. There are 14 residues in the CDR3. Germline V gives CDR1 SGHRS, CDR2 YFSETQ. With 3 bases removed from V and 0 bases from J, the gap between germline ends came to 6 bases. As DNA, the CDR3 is TGCGCCAGCAGCTCCCCCTCGAACACCGGGGAGCTGTTTTTT. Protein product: CASSSPSNTGELFF.

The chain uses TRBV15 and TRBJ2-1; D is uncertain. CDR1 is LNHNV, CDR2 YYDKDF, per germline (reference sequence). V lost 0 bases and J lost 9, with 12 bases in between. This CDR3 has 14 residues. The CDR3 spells CATSRDLTPSEQFF. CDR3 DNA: TGTGCCACCAGCAGAGATCTGACTCCAAGTGAGCAGTTCTTC.

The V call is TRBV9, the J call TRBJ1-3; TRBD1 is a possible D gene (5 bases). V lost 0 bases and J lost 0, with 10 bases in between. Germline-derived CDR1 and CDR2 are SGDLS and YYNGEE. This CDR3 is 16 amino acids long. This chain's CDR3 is CASSVATGHSGNTIYF. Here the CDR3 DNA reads TGTGCCAGCAGCGTAGCTACAGGCCACTCTGGAAACACCATATATTTT.

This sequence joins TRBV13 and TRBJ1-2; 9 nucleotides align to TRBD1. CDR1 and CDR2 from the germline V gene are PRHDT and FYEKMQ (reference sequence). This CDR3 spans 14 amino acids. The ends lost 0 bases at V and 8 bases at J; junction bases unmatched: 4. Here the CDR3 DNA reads TGTGCCAGCAGCTTAGGCACTGGACAGGGGGGCTACACCTTC. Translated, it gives CASSLGTGQGGYTF.

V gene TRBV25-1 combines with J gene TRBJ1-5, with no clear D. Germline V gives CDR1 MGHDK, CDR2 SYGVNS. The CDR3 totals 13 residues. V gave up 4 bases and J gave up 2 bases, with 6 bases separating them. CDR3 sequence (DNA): TGTGCCAGCAGTGCGAGTGGCAATCAGCCCCAGCATTTT. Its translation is CASSASGNQPQHF.

The DNA for the CDR3 is TGTGCCAGCAGCCCGGGGACAACGCCTAACTATGGCTACACCTTC. Translated, it gives CASSPGTTPNYGYTF. The rearrangement uses TRBV9 and TRBJ1-2; D perhaps matches TRBD1 (6 bases). CDR3 size: 15 residues. Germline CDR1 reads SGDLS; CDR2 reads YYNGEE. V was shortened by 4 bases and J by 0 bases, with 13 bases between the two germline ends.

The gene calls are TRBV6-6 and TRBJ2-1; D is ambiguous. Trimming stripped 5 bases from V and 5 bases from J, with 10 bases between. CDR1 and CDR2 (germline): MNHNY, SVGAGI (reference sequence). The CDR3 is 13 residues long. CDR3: CASSTVLHNEQFF. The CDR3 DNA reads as TGTGCCAGCAGTACGGTCCTACACAATGAGCAGTTCTTC.

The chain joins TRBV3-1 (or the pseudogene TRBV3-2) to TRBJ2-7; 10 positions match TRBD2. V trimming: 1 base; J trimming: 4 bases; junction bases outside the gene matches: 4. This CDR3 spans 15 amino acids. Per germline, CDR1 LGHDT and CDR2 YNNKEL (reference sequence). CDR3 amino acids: CASSQAGTSVYEQYF. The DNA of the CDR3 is TGTGCCAGCAGCCAAGCCGGGACTAGCGTATACGAGCAGTACTTC.

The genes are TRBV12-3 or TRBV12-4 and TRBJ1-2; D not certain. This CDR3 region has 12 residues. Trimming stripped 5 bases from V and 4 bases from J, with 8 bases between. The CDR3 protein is CASSSGSYGYTF. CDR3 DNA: TGTGCCAGCAGTAGTGGGAGCTATGGCTACACCTTC.

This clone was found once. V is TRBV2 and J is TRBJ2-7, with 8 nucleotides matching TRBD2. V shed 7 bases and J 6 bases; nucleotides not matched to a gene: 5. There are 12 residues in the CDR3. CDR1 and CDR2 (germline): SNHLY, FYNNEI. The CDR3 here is CASKDGGGEQYF. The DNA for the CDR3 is TGTGCCAGCAAGGACGGGGGGGGCGAGCAGTACTTC.

The CDR3: CASSSYGGNEQFF. For the CDR3, the DNA is TGTGCCAGCAGCTCCTACGGGGGGAACGAGCAGTTCTTC. The chain is built from TRBV5-5 and TRBJ2-1, with 7 bases identical to TRBD2. The CDR3 spans 13 residues. Germline loops: CDR1 SGHKS, CDR2 YYEKEE (reference sequence). V lost 3 bases and J lost 10; bases outside the gene matches: 7. The variable domain in full, completed from reference TRBV5-5 and TRBJ2-1, reads DAGVTQSPTHLIKTRGQQVTLRCSPISGHKSVSWYQQVLGQGPQFIFQYYEKEERGRGNFPDRFSARQFPNYSSELNVNALLLGDSALYLCASSSYGGNEQFFGPGTRLTVL.

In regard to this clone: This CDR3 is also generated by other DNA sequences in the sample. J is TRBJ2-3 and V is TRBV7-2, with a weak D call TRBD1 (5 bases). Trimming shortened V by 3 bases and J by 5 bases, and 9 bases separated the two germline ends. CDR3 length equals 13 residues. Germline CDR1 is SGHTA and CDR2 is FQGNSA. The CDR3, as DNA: TGTGCCAGCAGCTTGGCCAGGGAAGATACGCAGTATTTT. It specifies CASSLAREDTQYF.

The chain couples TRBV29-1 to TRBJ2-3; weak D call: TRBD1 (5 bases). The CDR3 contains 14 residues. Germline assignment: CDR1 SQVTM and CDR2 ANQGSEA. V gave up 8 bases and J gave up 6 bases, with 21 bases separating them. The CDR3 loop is CSLLDTGERDTQYF. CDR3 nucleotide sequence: TGCAGCTTATTGGACACCGGCGAGAGGGATACGCAGTATTTT.

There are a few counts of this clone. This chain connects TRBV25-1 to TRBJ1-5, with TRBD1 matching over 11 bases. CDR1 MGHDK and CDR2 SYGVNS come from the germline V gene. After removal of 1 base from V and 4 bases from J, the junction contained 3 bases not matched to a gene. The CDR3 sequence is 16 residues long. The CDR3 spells CASSEWDRGGNQPQHF. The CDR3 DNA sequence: TGTGCCAGCAGTGAATGGGACAGGGGGGGGAATCAGCCCCAGCATTTT.

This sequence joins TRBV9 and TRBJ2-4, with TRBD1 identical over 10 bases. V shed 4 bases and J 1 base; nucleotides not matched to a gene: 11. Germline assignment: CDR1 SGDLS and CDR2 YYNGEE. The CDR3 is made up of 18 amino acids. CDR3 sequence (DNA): TGTGCCAGCAGCACGGGGACAGGGGTCCCTTTTGCCAAAAACATTCAGTACTTC. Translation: CASSTGTGVPFAKNIQYF.

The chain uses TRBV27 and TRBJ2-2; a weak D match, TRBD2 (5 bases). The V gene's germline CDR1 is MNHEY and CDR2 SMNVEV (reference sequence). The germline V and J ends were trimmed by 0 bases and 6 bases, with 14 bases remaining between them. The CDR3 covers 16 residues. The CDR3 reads CASSLSFGVVPGELFF. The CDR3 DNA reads TGTGCCAGCAGTTTATCCTTCGGGGTTGTCCCCGGGGAGCTGTTTTTT.

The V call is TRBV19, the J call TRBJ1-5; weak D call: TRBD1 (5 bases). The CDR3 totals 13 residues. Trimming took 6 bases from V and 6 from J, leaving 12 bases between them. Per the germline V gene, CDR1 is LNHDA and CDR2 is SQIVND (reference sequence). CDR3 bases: TGTGCCAGTAGGACAGACAGCCCTCAGCCCCAGCATTTT. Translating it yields CASRTDSPQPQHF.

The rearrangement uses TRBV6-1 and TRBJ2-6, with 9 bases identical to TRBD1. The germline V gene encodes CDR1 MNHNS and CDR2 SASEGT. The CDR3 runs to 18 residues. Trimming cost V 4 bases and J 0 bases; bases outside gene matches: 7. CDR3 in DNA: TGTGCCAGCAGTGCACGGGACAGGGTCCTCTCTGGGGCCAACGTCCTGACTTTC. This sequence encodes CASSARDRVLSGANVLTF.

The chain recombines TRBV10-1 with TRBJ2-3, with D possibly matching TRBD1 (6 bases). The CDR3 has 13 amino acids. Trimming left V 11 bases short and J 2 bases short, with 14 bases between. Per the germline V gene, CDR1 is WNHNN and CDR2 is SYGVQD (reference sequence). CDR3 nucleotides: TGCGCCCCCAGGGGCGGCCACACAGATACGCAGTATTTT. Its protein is CAPRGGHTDTQYF.

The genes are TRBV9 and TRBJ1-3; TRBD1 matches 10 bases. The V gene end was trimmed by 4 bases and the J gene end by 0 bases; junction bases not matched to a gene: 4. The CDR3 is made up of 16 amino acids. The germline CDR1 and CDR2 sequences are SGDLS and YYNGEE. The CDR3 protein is CASSSRTGGSGNTIYF. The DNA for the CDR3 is TGTGCCAGCAGCTCCCGGACAGGGGGCTCTGGAAACACCATATATTTT.

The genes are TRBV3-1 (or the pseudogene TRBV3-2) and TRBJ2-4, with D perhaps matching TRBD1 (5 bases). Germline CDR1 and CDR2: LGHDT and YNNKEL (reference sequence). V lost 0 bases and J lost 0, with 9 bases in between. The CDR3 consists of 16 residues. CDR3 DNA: TGTGCCAGCAGCCAAGATGGGGCTGGAGCCAAAAACATTCAGTACTTC. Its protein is CASSQDGAGAKNIQYF.

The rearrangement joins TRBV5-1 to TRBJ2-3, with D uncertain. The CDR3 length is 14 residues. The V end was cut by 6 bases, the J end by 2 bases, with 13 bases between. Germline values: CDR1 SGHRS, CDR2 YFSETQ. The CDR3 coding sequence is TGCGCCAGCAAGTTTGCGGAAGACACAGATACGCAGTATTTT. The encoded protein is CASKFAEDTDTQYF.